Listed below are T cell receptor beta chains from one sample, sequenced in a study of vaccination effects on CD4 cells after COVID-19. No antigen has been assigned to these receptors. Measured with immunoSEQ multiplex PCR; TCRdb has only the in-frame clones, and not every one. The table records around 30,000 clones, 72% of them present only once. The specimen comprised CD4+ T cells from PBMCs cultured with HCoV-229E spike peptides, sampled after COVID-19 vaccination. The receptors shown here come from a human donor who received a COVID-19 vaccine. The conserved cysteine and the conserved F or W are not part of the CDR3 here. Rows give clone size only sometimes, using once, few, many, or a class for an expanded clone.

CDR3 protein	V gene	J gene	clone size
ASSELANSYNEQF	TRBV19	TRBJ2-1	many
ASSERERETDTQY	TRBV6-1	TRBJ2-3	.
ASSYRSSYNEQF	TRBV5-6	TRBJ2-1	.
ASSQEGRGGEAF	TRBV3-1/TRBV3-2	TRBJ1-1	.
ASSFRGLAPYNEQF	TRBV11-1	TRBJ2-1	.
ASPGGAEQSSYNEQF	TRBV2	TRBJ2-1	.
ASSFFGEYNEQF	TRBV7-2	TRBJ2-1	few
ASSHVRNQPQH	TRBV4-1	TRBJ1-5	.
SASRTGMNTGELF	TRBV20-1	TRBJ2-2	few
ASSVLGNNQPQH	TRBV11-2	TRBJ1-5	few
ASSLGGGLDEQY	TRBV7-9	TRBJ2-7	.
ASSPFRDNEQF	TRBV12-3/TRBV12-4	TRBJ2-1	.
ASRHSTNRGGYGYT	TRBV3-1/TRBV3-2	TRBJ1-2	few
ASSAESGGALDEQF	TRBV9	TRBJ2-1	.
ASSNPGAGYNEQF	TRBV19	TRBJ2-1	.
ASGLGGYGYT	TRBV12-5	TRBJ1-2	.
ASSQTSGTGTQY	TRBV14	TRBJ2-5	.
ASSPGPYYGYT	TRBV18	TRBJ1-2	.
ASSLLEHYGYT	TRBV12-3/TRBV12-4	TRBJ1-2	once
ASSPGTRNTIY	TRBV18	TRBJ1-3	.
ASSLAQGPYEQY	TRBV7-9	TRBJ2-7	.
ASSMEGWREQF	TRBV19	TRBJ2-1	.
ASSLQGSLHNEQF	TRBV6-5	TRBJ2-1	.
ASSPRVGTTDTQY	TRBV7-7	TRBJ2-3	.